One and the same sample provided the 15 T cell receptor beta chains below, sequenced in a study of early stage breast cancer tumors. Produced via immunoSEQ multiplex PCR; TCRdb's table is partial and in-frame only. Here the sample spans roughly 53,000 clones, about 89% being singletons. The sequencing sample was made of blood. These TCRs come from a person between 65 and 80 years old with breast cancer.

The chain combines TRBV25-1 with TRBJ2-2; TRBD2 might be the D (5 bases). Trimming took off 5 bases at V and 4 bases at J, with 14 bases between the two ends. CDR1 is MGHDK, CDR2 SYGVNS, per germline. The CDR3 is 15 residues long. The CDR3 DNA reads as TGTGCCAGCAGTCGTAAGGGTAGCGTCACCGGGGAGCTGTTTTTT. Protein: CASSRKGSVTGELFF.

The V call is TRBV11-2, the J call TRBJ1-2, with 11 positions matching TRBD1. CDR1 SGHAT and CDR2 FQNNGV come from the germline V gene. The CDR3 is 17 amino acids. V trimming: 5 bases; J trimming: 8 bases; junction bases outside the gene matches: 16. The CDR3 nucleotides read TGTGCCAGCAGCCCTACCTTCTCCGGGACAGGGGGAAGGGGCTACACCTTC. The encoded protein is CASSPTFSGTGGRGYTF.

The chain combines TRBV27 with TRBJ2-5, with 9 bases identical to TRBD1. Germline CDR1 reads MNHEY; CDR2 reads SMNVEV (reference sequence). V lost 6 bases, J lost 5 bases, and 7 bases stayed unmatched. The CDR3 is 14 residues long. The CDR3 DNA is TGTGCCAGCAGGATAACAGGGGGCCAGGAGACCCAGTACTTC. Translated, it gives CASRITGGQETQYF.

This clone appeared once. V usage is TRBV4-1 and J usage is TRBJ2-7, with a tentative D call TRBD2 (5 bases). Trimming took off 5 bases at V and 7 bases at J, with 9 bases between the two ends. Germline V gives CDR1 MGHRA, CDR2 YSYEKL. This CDR3 has 11 residues. The CDR3 loop is CASSELGEQYF. The CDR3 DNA follows: TGCGCCAGCAGCGAACTAGGTGAGCAGTACTTC.

The J gene is TRBJ1-2, the V gene TRBV7-6; 7 bases agree with TRBD1. Germline CDR1 reads SGHVS; CDR2 reads FNYEAQ. The CDR3 is 12 amino acids. Trimming took 5 bases from V and 6 from J; bases not matched to a gene: 3. CDR3 sequence: CASSPGTDGYTF. DNA of the CDR3: TGTGCCAGCAGCCCCGGGACAGATGGCTACACCTTC.

The CDR3 region has the DNA TGTGCCAGCAGTGGGGGGGGCGGGACCCTTCCGGAAAAACTGTTTTTT. It yields the protein CASSGGGGTLPEKLFF. The V and J genes are TRBV2 and TRBJ1-4; TRBD1 is a possible D gene (6 bases). The CDR3 totals 16 residues. With 4 bases removed from V and 8 bases from J, the gap between germline ends came to 20 bases. CDR1 is SNHLY and CDR2 is FYNNEI in the germline V gene.

The V gene is TRBV21-1, the J gene TRBJ2-1; no DNA check was done on the table's D call, TRBD1. TRBV21-1 is assigned pseudogene status. The length of the CDR3 is 14 residues. The CDR3 loop is CASRRDRGGNEQFF. The CDR3, as DNA: TGTGCCTCCCGCAGGGACAGGGGTGGTAATGAGCAGTTCTTC.

This rearrangement joins TRBV10-1 to TRBJ2-7; no firm D call. Germline values: CDR1 WNHNN, CDR2 SYGVQD (reference sequence). V dropped 0 bases and J dropped 4 bases, with 4 bases sitting between them. The CDR3 is 12 residues long. CDR3 in amino acids: CASSESPYEQYF. CDR3 DNA: TGCGCCAGCAGTGAGTCCCCTTACGAGCAGTACTTC.

The chain is built from TRBV28 and TRBJ2-1; D unclear. V lost 4 bases to trimming and J lost 0 bases, with 7 bases between them. CDR1 MDHEN and CDR2 SYDVKM come from the germline V gene. CDR3 length: 14 amino acids. The CDR3 DNA reads TGTGCCAGCAGTTCCCGTAACTCCTACAATGAGCAGTTCTTC. This encodes CASSSRNSYNEQFF.

The rearrangement uses TRBV6-1 and TRBJ1-5; D is uncertain. Germline-derived CDR1 and CDR2 are MNHNS and SASEGT. CDR3 length: 15 amino acids. Trimming stripped 7 bases from V and 5 bases from J, with 18 bases between. This chain's CDR3 is CASIDFGEMHQPQHF. As DNA, the CDR3 is TGTGCCAGCATTGATTTCGGGGAAATGCATCAGCCCCAGCATTTT.

This chain connects TRBV9 to TRBJ1-3, with 9 bases lining up with TRBD1. This CDR3 contains 15 residues. The junction had 7 bases not matched to a gene; V was cut back by 3 bases and J by 6 bases. Germline CDR1 is SGDLS and CDR2 is YYNGEE. The CDR3 DNA sequence: TGTGCCAGCAGCGGCCCCGGGACAGGGCAAAACACCATATATTTT. Its protein product is CASSGPGTGQNTIYF.

The chain combines TRBV2 with TRBJ1-3, with D unclear. The germline V and J ends were trimmed by 6 bases and 1 base, with 10 bases remaining between them. The CDR3 is made up of 14 amino acids. The V gene's germline CDR1 is SNHLY and CDR2 FYNNEI. For the CDR3, the DNA is TGTGCCAGCAGCCTCACAGAGTCTGGAAACACCATATATTTT. It specifies CASSLTESGNTIYF. Variable domain in full (rest from reference TRBV2 and TRBJ1-3): EPEVTQTPSHQVTQMGQEVILRCVPISNHLYFYWYRQILGQKVEFLVSFYNNEISEKSEIFDDQFSVERPDGSNFTLKIRSTKLEDSAMYFCASSLTESGNTIYFGEGSWLTVV.

The DNA of the CDR3 is TGCGCCAGCAGCCAAGATCGACTAGCGGGGGGGCGGGAAAACATTCAGTACTTC. Translated, it gives CASSQDRLAGGRENIQYF. The chain combines TRBV4-3 with TRBJ2-4; the match to TRBD2 covers 14 bases. The length of the CDR3 is 18 residues. Germline CDR1 and CDR2: LGHNA and YSLEER. V trimming: 0 bases; J trimming: 5 bases; junction bases outside the gene matches: 6.

This chain uses TRBV6-5 with TRBJ2-2; perhaps TRBD1 as D (5 bases). Trimming cost V 0 bases and J 3 bases, with 8 bases left between them. Germline CDR1 MNHEY, CDR2 SVGAGI. This CDR3 has 15 amino acids. The CDR3 DNA is TGTGCCAGCAGTTACTCTTCCAGGGACACCGGGGAGCTGTTTTTT. As protein: CASSYSSRDTGELFF.

The chain couples TRBV11-2 to TRBJ2-5; D remains unclear. Germline CDR1 reads SGHAT; CDR2 reads FQNNGV. There are 13 residues in the CDR3. Trimming pared 4 bases from V and 5 bases from J, leaving 11 bases between. The CDR3 nucleotides are TGTGCCAGCAGCTCGAACAGTCTGGAGACCCAGTACTTC. It yields the protein CASSSNSLETQYF.